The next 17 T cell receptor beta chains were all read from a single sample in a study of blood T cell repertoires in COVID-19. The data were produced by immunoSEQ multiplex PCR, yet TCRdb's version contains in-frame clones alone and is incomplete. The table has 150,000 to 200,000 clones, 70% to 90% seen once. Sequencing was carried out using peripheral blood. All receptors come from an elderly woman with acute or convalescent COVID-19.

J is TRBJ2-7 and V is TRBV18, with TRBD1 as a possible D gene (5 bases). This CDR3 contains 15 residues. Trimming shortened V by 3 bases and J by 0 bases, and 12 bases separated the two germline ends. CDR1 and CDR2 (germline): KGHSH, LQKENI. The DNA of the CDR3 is TGTGCCAGCTCACCGGATTGGGGCAGCTCCTACGAGCAGTACTTC. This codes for CASSPDWGSSYEQYF. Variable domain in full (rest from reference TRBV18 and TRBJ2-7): NAGVMQNPRHLVRRRGQEARLRCSPMKGHSHVYWYRQLPEEGLKFMVYLQKENIIDESGMPKERFSAEFPKEGPSILRIQQVVRGDSAAYFCASSPDWGSSYEQYFGPGTRLTVT.

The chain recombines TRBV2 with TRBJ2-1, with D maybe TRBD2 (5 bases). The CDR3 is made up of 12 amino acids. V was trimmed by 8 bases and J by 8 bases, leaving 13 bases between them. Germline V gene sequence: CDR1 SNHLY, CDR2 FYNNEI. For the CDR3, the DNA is TGTGCCAGCCGAGAGGCTAGCCATGAGCAGTTCTTC. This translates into CASREASHEQFF.

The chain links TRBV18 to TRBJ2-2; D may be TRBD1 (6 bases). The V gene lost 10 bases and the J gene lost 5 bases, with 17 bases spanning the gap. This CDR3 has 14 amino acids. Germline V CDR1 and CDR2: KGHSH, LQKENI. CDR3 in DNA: TGTGCCACCCAGGGACAAGCCACGACCGGGGAGCTGTTTTTT. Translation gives CATQGQATTGELFF.

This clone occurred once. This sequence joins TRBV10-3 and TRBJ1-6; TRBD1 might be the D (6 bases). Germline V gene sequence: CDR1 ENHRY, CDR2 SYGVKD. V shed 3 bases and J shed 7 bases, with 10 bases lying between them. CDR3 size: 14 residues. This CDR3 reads CAISEMTGNSPLHF. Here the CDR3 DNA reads TGTGCCATCAGTGAAATGACAGGAAATTCACCCCTCCACTTT.

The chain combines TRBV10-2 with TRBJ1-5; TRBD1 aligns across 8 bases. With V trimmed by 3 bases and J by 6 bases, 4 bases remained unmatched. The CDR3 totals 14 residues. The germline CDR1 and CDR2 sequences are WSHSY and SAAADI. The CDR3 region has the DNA TGCGCCAGCAGTGAATCAGGGGGCCTTCAGCCCCAGCATTTT. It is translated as CASSESGGLQPQHF.

The DNA for the CDR3 is TGTGCCAGCAGCCCCAGCGGGGGAATCGCGGGTGAGCAGTTCTTC. Translation: CASSPSGGIAGEQFF. The rearrangement links TRBV7-9 to TRBJ2-1, with TRBD2 matching 8 bases. Germline V gene lookup returns CDR1 SEHNR and CDR2 FQNEAQ (reference sequence). The trim removed 5 bases at V and 9 bases at J, leaving 12 bases unmatched. The CDR3 sequence is 15 residues long.

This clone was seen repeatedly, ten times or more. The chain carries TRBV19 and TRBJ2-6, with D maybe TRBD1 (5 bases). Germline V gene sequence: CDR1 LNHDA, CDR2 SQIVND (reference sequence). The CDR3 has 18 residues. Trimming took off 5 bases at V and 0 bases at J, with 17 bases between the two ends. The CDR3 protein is CASSSRDSGNSGANVLTF. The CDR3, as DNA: TGTGCCAGTAGTTCCCGTGACAGTGGGAACTCTGGGGCCAACGTCCTGACTTTC.

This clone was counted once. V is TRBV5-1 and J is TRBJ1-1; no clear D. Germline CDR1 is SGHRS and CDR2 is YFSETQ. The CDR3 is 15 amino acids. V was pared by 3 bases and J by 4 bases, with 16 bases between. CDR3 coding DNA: TGCGCCAGCAGCTCCATGTCCCTGGTGAGCACTGAAGCTTTCTTT. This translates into CASSSMSLVSTEAFF.

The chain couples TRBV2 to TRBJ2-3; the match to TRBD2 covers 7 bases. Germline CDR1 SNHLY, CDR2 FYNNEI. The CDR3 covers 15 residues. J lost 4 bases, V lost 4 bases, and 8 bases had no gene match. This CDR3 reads CASSGWPGGADTQYF. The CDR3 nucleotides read TGTGCCAGCAGTGGATGGCCGGGGGGAGCAGATACGCAGTATTTT.

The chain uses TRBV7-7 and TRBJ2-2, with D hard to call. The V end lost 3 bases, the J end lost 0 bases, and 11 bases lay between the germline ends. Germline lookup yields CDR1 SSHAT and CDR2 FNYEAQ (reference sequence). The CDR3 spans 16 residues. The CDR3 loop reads CASSFSLAANTGELFF. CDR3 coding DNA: TGTGCCAGCAGCTTCTCTCTGGCAGCGAACACCGGGGAGCTGTTTTTT. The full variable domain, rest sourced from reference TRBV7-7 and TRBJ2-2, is GAGVSQSPRYKVTKRGQDVTLRCDPISSHATLYWYQQALGQGPEFLTYFNYEAQPDKSGLPSDRFSAERPEGSISTLTIQRTEQRDSAMYRCASSFSLAANTGELFFGEGSRLTVL.

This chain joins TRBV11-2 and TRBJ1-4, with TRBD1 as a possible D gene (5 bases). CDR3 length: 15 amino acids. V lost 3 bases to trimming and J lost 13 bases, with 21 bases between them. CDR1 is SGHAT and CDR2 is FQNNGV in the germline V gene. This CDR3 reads CASSFDPSFRQSLFF. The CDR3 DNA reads TGTGCCAGCAGCTTCGACCCCTCCTTTAGACAGTCACTGTTTTTT.

The CDR3: CASSSEIGAEGYTF. The CDR3 coding sequence is TGCGCCAGCAGCAGTGAGATTGGAGCAGAGGGCTACACCTTC. V and J are TRBV10-2 and TRBJ1-2; D remains ambiguous. The CDR3 is 14 residues long. The ends were cut back, 6 bases at V and 8 bases at J, with 19 bases in the middle. Germline V lookup: CDR1 WSHSY, CDR2 SAAADI.

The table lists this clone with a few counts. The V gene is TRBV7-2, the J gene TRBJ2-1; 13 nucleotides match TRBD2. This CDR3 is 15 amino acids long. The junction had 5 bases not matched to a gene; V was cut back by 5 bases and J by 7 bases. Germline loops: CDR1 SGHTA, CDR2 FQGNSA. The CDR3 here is CASSEGLAGPNEQFF. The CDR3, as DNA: TGTGCCAGCAGCGAGGGACTAGCGGGGCCTAATGAGCAGTTCTTC.

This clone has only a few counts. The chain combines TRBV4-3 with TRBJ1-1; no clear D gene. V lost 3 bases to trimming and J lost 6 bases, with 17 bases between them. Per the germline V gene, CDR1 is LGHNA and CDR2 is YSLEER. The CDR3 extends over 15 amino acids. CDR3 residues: CASSQTLGAFAEAFF. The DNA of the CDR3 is TGCGCCAGCAGCCAGACCCTGGGCGCTTTCGCTGAAGCTTTCTTT.

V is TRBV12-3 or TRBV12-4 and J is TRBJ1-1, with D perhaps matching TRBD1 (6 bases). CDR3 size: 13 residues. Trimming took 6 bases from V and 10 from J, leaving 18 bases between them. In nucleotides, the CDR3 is TGTGCCAGCAGCCTTGACAGGAGACTGGGAGCTTTCTTT. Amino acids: CASSLDRRLGAFF.

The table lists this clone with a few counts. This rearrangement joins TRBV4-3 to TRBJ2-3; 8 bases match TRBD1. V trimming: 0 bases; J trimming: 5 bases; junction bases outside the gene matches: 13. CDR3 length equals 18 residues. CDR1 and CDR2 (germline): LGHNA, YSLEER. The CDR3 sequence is CASSQEYTGQGARDTQYF. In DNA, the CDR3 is TGCGCCAGCAGCCAAGAGTATACGGGCCAGGGGGCTAGAGATACGCAGTATTTT.

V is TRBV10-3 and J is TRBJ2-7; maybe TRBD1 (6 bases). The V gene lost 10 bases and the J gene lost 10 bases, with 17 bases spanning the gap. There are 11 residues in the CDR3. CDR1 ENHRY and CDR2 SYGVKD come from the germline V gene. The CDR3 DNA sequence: TGTGCCACAGGGGAAATGGACAGACAGTACTTC. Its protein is CATGEMDRQYF.